What follows describes a single T cell receptor (beta chain). This entry comes from a study of blood T cell repertoires in COVID-19. Whole-study context: Acute-phase and convalescent COVID-19 samples originated in the United States, Italy and Spain. From T cells, B-cell-depleted T cells, or PBMCs came the material, which was cDNA or gDNA.

Trimming cost V 0 bases and J 0 bases, with 10 bases left between them. CDR1 WSHSY and CDR2 SAAADI come from the germline V gene. This CDR3 comprises 16 residues. Original processing notes: Amplification with reference gene primers provided the estimates of nucleated cell counts. Clones were read by immunoSEQ multiplex PCR, and TCRdb kept only the in-frame ones, dropping some. V, J and clone size are taken as reported in that table, and D and trimming were inferred from the DNA itself. Here the sample spans some 40,000 clones, about 85% being singletons. The TCR sequence derives from a man between 60 and 70 years old with acute or convalescent COVID-19. The chain employs TRBV10-2 and TRBJ2-3; D gene unclear. The sample was peripheral blood. The CDR3: CASSESRGTSTDTQYF. In nucleotides, the CDR3 is TGCGCCAGCAGTGAGTCGAGAGGAACTAGCACAGATACGCAGTATTTT.